The 27 T cell receptor beta chains reported below all come from one sample, sequenced in a study of spatial heterogeneity in lung cancer. General study results and limits: Tumor mutation counts were tracked by expanded intratumoral alpha and beta TCR counts.

TCRdb re-analysed the 5' RACE reads in MiXCR, keeping a single row per CDR3 protein. This table has 7,000 to 8,000 distinct CDR3 sequences, more than 6.5% appearing once. For these TCRs, the target antigens are not known. Described time point: sample taken at primary tumor resection. The source was lung tumor tissue, collected at surgery. All receptors derive from a male donor with early-stage non-small cell lung cancer.

This clonotype was recorded many times. The chain links TRBV6-1 to TRBJ1-2; no clear D gene. Germline-derived CDR1 and CDR2 are MNHNS and SASEGT. The ends were cut back, 7 bases at V and 8 bases at J, with 17 bases in the middle. The CDR3 length is 13 residues. CDR3 nucleotide sequence: TGTGCCAGCATCGCCTCCTCCTTATTGGGCTACACCTTC. This gives the protein CASIASSLLGYTF.

This clonotype was observed at least ten times. This chain's CDR3 is CASSLSHTAYGYTF. CDR3 DNA sequence: TGTGCCAGCAGTTTGTCTCACACGGCCTATGGCTACACCTTC. The chain couples TRBV27 to TRBJ1-2; D uncertain. The CDR3 is 14 amino acids. CDR1 and CDR2 (germline): MNHEY, SMNVEV (reference sequence). Deletions cut 3 bases from V and 4 bases from J, with 12 bases between.

The chain joins TRBV20-1 to TRBJ2-5; no clear D. V gave up 3 bases and J gave up 5 bases, with 34 bases separating them. CDR1 is DFQATT, CDR2 SNEGSKA, per germline (reference sequence). This CDR3 is 20 amino acids long. CDR3 sequence reads: CSARTPPGPKDIYMRETQYF. As DNA, the CDR3 is TGCAGTGCTAGGACCCCTCCGGGCCCTAAAGATATATATATGAGGGAGACCCAGTACTTC.

This clonotype is categorized as medium-sized (0.01 to 0.1%). This rearrangement joins TRBV28 to TRBJ2-7; TRBD1 agrees at 7 bases. The CDR3 extends over 13 amino acids. Looked up from germline, CDR1 is MDHEN and CDR2 is SYDVKM. V lost 5 bases and J lost 4; bases outside the gene matches: 5. CDR3 region: CASSVGTDYEQYF. The CDR3 region has the DNA TGTGCCAGCAGTGTCGGGACAGATTACGAGCAGTACTTC.

In this sample, this clonotype turned up a few times. V is TRBV12-3 or TRBV12-4 and J is TRBJ2-1; 9 bases align to TRBD2. V lost 6 bases and J lost 9; bases outside the gene matches: 15. CDR3 size: 16 residues. The CDR3 DNA is TGTGCCAGCAGCTCTCCGGGGCGGGGGGGCACTGGTGAGCAGTTCTTC. This translates into CASSSPGRGGTGEQFF.

This clonotype is categorized as medium-sized (0.01 to 0.1%). The J gene is TRBJ2-7, the V gene TRBV27; D not certain. Germline V gives CDR1 MNHEY, CDR2 SMNVEV (reference sequence). The CDR3 is 14 amino acids. Trimming took off 4 bases at V and 0 bases at J, with 10 bases between the two ends. The CDR3 sequence is CASSSRRYSYEQYF. As DNA, the CDR3 is TGTGCCAGCAGTTCCCGACGCTACTCCTACGAGCAGTACTTC.

In its sample, this clonotype is medium-sized (0.01 to 0.1%). The CDR3 spells CAWSKQGAADTQYF. The DNA for the CDR3 is TGTGCCTGGAGTAAACAGGGCGCGGCAGATACGCAGTATTTT. The rearrangement uses TRBV30 and TRBJ2-3, with D possibly TRBD1 on 6 matching bases. Trimming left V 2 bases short and J 4 bases short, with 13 bases between. CDR3 size: 14 residues. Germline lookup yields CDR1 GTSNPN and CDR2 SVGIG (reference sequence).

This clonotype is categorized as large (0.1 to 1%). V and J are TRBV4-1 and TRBJ2-4; D not resolved. V was cut by 5 bases and J by 5 bases, with 10 bases left in between. The CDR3 sequence is 13 residues long. Per germline, CDR1 MGHRA and CDR2 YSYEKL. DNA for the CDR3: TGCGCCAGCAGCGTAAACAGACAAAACATTCAGTACTTC. It yields the protein CASSVNRQNIQYF.

V gene TRBV7-3 combines with J gene TRBJ2-3, with D possibly TRBD1 on 5 matching bases. Trimming took 2 bases from V and 3 from J, leaving 6 bases between them. CDR1 and CDR2 (germline): SGHTA, FQGTGA. The CDR3 contains 13 residues. This CDR3 is CASSLQGTDTQYF. CDR3 bases: TGTGCCAGCAGCTTACAGGGTACAGATACGCAGTATTTT.

This clonotype was observed at least ten times. The CDR3 sequence: CASSRFLTAYRDTGELFF. The CDR3 nucleotides are TGTGCCAGCAGTCGGTTTTTGACAGCCTATAGGGACACCGGGGAGCTGTTTTTT. This rearrangement joins TRBV12-3 or TRBV12-4 to TRBJ2-2, with TRBD1 as a possible D gene (5 bases). The V and J ends lost 5 bases and 3 bases respectively, with 22 bases between them. This CDR3 has 18 amino acids.

This chain connects TRBV4-1 to TRBJ2-2; D possibly corresponds to TRBD2 (6 bases). The germline V gene has CDR1 MGHRA and CDR2 YSYEKL. The CDR3 runs to 16 residues. The germline V and J ends were trimmed by 1 base and 1 base, with 10 bases remaining between them. The CDR3 DNA follows: TGCGCCAGCAGCCAAGGGTACGGGGGGAACACCGGGGAGCTGTTTTTT. Its translation is CASSQGYGGNTGELFF.

This clonotype is medium-sized by share. J is TRBJ2-1 and V is TRBV29-1, with 8 bases fitting TRBD1. This CDR3 is 13 amino acids long. The V gene's germline CDR1 is SQVTM and CDR2 ANQGSEA. V dropped 3 bases and J dropped 9; count of bases not matched to a gene: 7. DNA for the CDR3: TGCAGCGTTGAGGAATCAGGGGGCGGTGAGCAGTTCTTC. This codes for CSVEESGGGEQFF.

By share, this clonotype ranks as medium-sized. The chain has TRBV3-1 and TRBJ2-1, with a possible D match to TRBD2 (6 bases). The V and J ends lost 0 bases and 4 bases respectively, with 13 bases between them. Germline V gene sequence: CDR1 LGHDT, CDR2 YNNKEL (reference sequence). CDR3 length: 16 amino acids. CDR3 DNA: TGTGCCAGCAGCCAAGAAAGGCGGGGAATTTACAATGAGCAGTTCTTC. This encodes CASSQERRGIYNEQFF.

This clonotype was observed at least ten times. CDR3 sequence: CASSPGTENEKLFF. CDR3 DNA sequence: TGTGCCAGCAGTCCCGGGACGGAGAATGAAAAACTGTTTTTT. The chain combines TRBV6-1 with TRBJ1-4; maybe TRBD1 (5 bases). V lost 5 bases and J lost 5, with 12 bases in between. This CDR3 has 14 residues. Germline CDR1 MNHNS, CDR2 SASEGT.

By sample share, this clonotype is medium-sized. The rearrangement links TRBV28 to TRBJ2-1; 7 nucleotides line up with TRBD2. From germline, CDR1 is MDHEN and CDR2 SYDVKM. The CDR3 length is 16 residues. V lost 3 bases and J lost 6; bases outside the gene matches: 11. CDR3 sequence reads: CASSLTRLAAFNEQFF. CDR3 bases: TGTGCCAGCAGTTTGACAAGGCTAGCGGCGTTCAATGAGCAGTTCTTC.

Many counts were recorded for this clonotype. V gene TRBV7-2 combines with J gene TRBJ1-5; the D is unclear. V shed 5 bases and J shed 0 bases, with 5 bases lying between them. CDR1 and CDR2 (germline): SGHTA, FQGNSA. This CDR3 is built from 13 residues. CDR3 region: CASSRDSNQPQHF. In DNA, the CDR3 is TGTGCCAGCAGCCGAGATAGCAATCAGCCCCAGCATTTT.

This clonotype was counted ten times or more. For the CDR3, the DNA is TGTGCCAGCAGCCCCATAGCGGGGGGGACAGGGGCCAACGTCCTGACTTTC. It is translated as CASSPIAGGTGANVLTF. The rearrangement joins TRBV4-2 to TRBJ2-6, with 11 bases lining up with TRBD2. This CDR3 contains 17 residues. CDR1 and CDR2 from the germline V gene are LGHNA and YNFKEQ. The V segment lost 4 bases and the J segment 4 bases; nucleotides outside the gene matches: 6.

This clonotype was seen repeatedly, ten times or more. The CDR3 spells CSARTGAVYEQYF. CDR3 sequence (DNA): TGCAGTGCTAGAACCGGGGCGGTCTACGAGCAGTACTTC. This chain links TRBV20-1 with TRBJ2-7; either TRBD1 or TRBD2 may supply D (5 bases each). Germline CDR1 and CDR2: DFQATT and SNEGSKA (reference sequence). V shed 2 bases and J shed 3 bases, with 11 bases lying between them. CDR3 length equals 13 residues.

There are many counts of this clonotype. The chain is built from TRBV6-5 and TRBJ2-6, with D tentatively TRBD1 (6 bases). The V gene lost 0 bases and the J gene lost 4 bases, with 19 bases spanning the gap. From germline, CDR1 is MNHEY and CDR2 SVGAGI. The CDR3 covers 19 residues. The CDR3 loop is CASSYSARQVLRGANVLTF. In DNA form, the CDR3 reads TGTGCCAGCAGTTACTCGGCGAGACAGGTGCTTAGAGGGGCCAACGTCCTGACTTTC.

This clonotype was detected a few times. CDR3 sequence (DNA): TGTGCCAGCAGCTTTCGGGGGGGCACTGAAGCTTTCTTT. Translated, it gives CASSFRGGTEAFF. The chain is built from TRBV5-6 and TRBJ1-1, with D possibly TRBD1 on 5 matching bases. CDR3 length: 13 residues. CDR1 is SGHDT, CDR2 YYEEEE, per germline. V was cut by 2 bases and J by 4 bases, with 9 bases left in between.

This clonotype has a count of ten or more. The chain couples TRBV7-9 to TRBJ2-5; D gene unclear. This CDR3 contains 13 residues. V lost 0 bases to trimming and J lost 5 bases, with 7 bases between them. CDR1 SEHNR and CDR2 FQNEAQ come from the germline V gene (reference sequence). This CDR3 is CASSLALRETQYF. Here the CDR3 DNA reads TGTGCCAGCAGCTTAGCGCTCAGGGAGACCCAGTACTTC.

This chain joins TRBV7-2 and TRBJ2-7, with D perhaps TRBD2 (5 bases). Trimming shortened V by 4 bases and J by 6 bases, and 19 bases separated the two germline ends. The CDR3 runs 15 residues. Germline CDR1 reads SGHTA; CDR2 reads FQGNSA. Here the CDR3 reads CASSYWAGAAVEQYF. CDR3 DNA sequence: TGTGCCAGCAGCTATTGGGCAGGAGCGGCAGTCGAGCAGTACTTC.

This clonotype is medium-sized by share. The genes are TRBV15 and TRBJ2-5; no definite D call. CDR3 length: 14 amino acids. Trimming pared 8 bases from V and 4 bases from J, leaving 17 bases between. From germline, CDR1 is LNHNV and CDR2 YYDKDF (reference sequence). The CDR3 loop is CATHQRASGETQYF. The CDR3 region has the DNA TGTGCCACCCACCAACGCGCGTCTGGAGAGACCCAGTACTTC.

This clonotype was counted a few times. V and J are TRBV5-6 and TRBJ1-5, with D unclear. This CDR3 has 16 residues. V was pared by 1 base and J by 0 bases, with 11 bases between. CDR1 SGHDT and CDR2 YYEEEE come from the germline V gene. The CDR3 loop reads CASSLRGYASNQPQHF. The CDR3 DNA follows: TGTGCCAGCAGCTTGCGGGGATACGCTAGCAATCAGCCCCAGCATTTT.

J is TRBJ1-5 and V is TRBV7-2, with D possibly TRBD1 on 5 matching bases. Germline V gene data show CDR1 as SGHTA and CDR2 as FQGNSA. There are 15 residues in the CDR3. Trimming pared 1 base from V and 4 bases from J, leaving 11 bases between. The CDR3 here is CASSLGDSPNQPQHF. The CDR3 nucleotides are TGTGCCAGCAGCTTAGGAGACAGTCCTAATCAGCCCCAGCATTTT.

In its sample, this clonotype ranks as medium-sized. V gene TRBV5-1 combines with J gene TRBJ1-1, with D hard to call. Per germline, CDR1 SGHRS and CDR2 YFSETQ. V dropped 2 bases and J dropped 0 bases, with 8 bases sitting between them. The CDR3 spans 14 residues. CDR3 sequence reads: CASSLRVMNTEAFF. The CDR3 DNA reads as TGCGCCAGCAGCTTACGGGTAATGAACACTGAAGCTTTCTTT.

This clonotype was detected a few times. This chain uses TRBV21-1 with TRBJ1-6; the D call of TRBD1 is as the table states it, not checked on the DNA. TRBV21-1 is reported as a pseudogene. CDR3 length equals 17 residues. CDR3 coding DNA: TGTGCCAGCAGCAATAAGTCCGGACAGGGGATTAGGTCACCCCTCCACTTT. Translated: CASSNKSGQGIRSPLHF.